The 25 T cell receptor beta chains listed next were all sequenced from one sample in a study of blood T cell repertoires in COVID-19. Sequencing used immunoSEQ multiplex PCR; TCRdb keeps in-frame clones, though not all of them. The sample consists of 250,000 to 350,000 clones, nearly 90% of them appearing once. Sequenced material: PBMCs or T cells enriched from blood (not recorded which). The source is a woman aged 18-29 years with acute COVID-19.

The chain is built from TRBV5-1 and TRBJ2-6, with D tentatively TRBD2 (7 bases). The CDR3 runs 18 residues. The V gene's germline CDR1 is SGHRS and CDR2 YFSETQ. V lost 1 base and J lost 1, with 15 bases in between. The CDR3 DNA reads as TGCGCCAGCAGCTTGCGCGGGGGCGCTGGATCTGGGGCCAACGTCCTGACTTTC. Translation: CASSLRGGAGSGANVLTF.

J is TRBJ2-1 and V is TRBV7-9; a possible D gene is TRBD2 (6 bases). V lost 2 bases to trimming and J lost 6 bases, with 8 bases between them. This CDR3 has 13 residues. Germline V lookup: CDR1 SEHNR, CDR2 FQNEAQ (reference sequence). DNA for the CDR3: TGTGCCAGCAGCTTACCGGAGGGCAATGAGCAGTTCTTC. Translation: CASSLPEGNEQFF. Using reference TRBV7-9 and TRBJ2-1 for the parts outside the CDR3, the full variable domain is DTGVSQNPRHKITKRGQNVTFRCDPISEHNRLYWYRQTLGQGPEFLTYFQNEAQLEKSRLLSDRFSAERPKGSFSTLEIQRTEQGDSAMYLCASSLPEGNEQFFGPGTRLTVL.

A note on this clone: Other DNA sequences from this sample encode an identical CDR3 as well. The V gene is TRBV28, the J gene TRBJ2-7, with 7 bases matching TRBD2. This CDR3 is built from 14 residues. CDR1 and CDR2 (germline): MDHEN, SYDVKM. V was clipped by 3 bases and J by 3 bases; unmatched bases: 5. The CDR3 loop reads CASSLPGGFYEQYF. CDR3 nucleotides: TGTGCCAGCAGTTTGCCGGGAGGTTTCTACGAGCAGTACTTC.

The chain uses TRBV28 and TRBJ2-1; TRBD2 matches at 9 bases. Trimming removed 7 bases from V and 7 bases from J; junction bases left unmatched: 8. The CDR3 sequence is 14 residues long. Germline assignment: CDR1 MDHEN and CDR2 SYDVKM. CDR3 region: CASTQAGGGNEQFF. The CDR3 bases are TGTGCCAGCACCCAAGCGGGAGGAGGGAATGAGCAGTTCTTC. Full variable domain (missing parts from reference TRBV28 and TRBJ2-1): DVKVTQSSRYLVKRTGEKVFLECVQDMDHENMFWYRQDPGLGLRLIYFSYDVKMKEKGDIPEGYSVSREKKERFSLILESASTNQTSMYLCASTQAGGGNEQFFGPGTRLTVL.

The V gene is TRBV13, the J gene TRBJ2-5; a weak D match, TRBD2 (5 bases). The CDR3 spans 18 residues. Per germline, CDR1 PRHDT and CDR2 FYEKMQ (reference sequence). V gave up 0 bases and J gave up 5 bases, with 22 bases separating them. This CDR3 is CASSLGPPGFPRRETQYF. For the CDR3, the DNA is TGTGCCAGCAGCTTAGGACCCCCGGGGTTCCCTCGGCGGGAGACCCAGTACTTC.

The chain carries TRBV7-2 and TRBJ2-1, with a weak D call TRBD1 (6 bases). Germline-derived CDR1 and CDR2 are SGHTA and FQGNSA. V lost 4 bases to trimming and J lost 2 bases, with 15 bases between them. CDR3 length equals 16 residues. CDR3 nucleotide sequence: TGTGCCAGCAGCTCCCGGGGCAGGGGTACCTACAATGAGCAGTTCTTC. Translated: CASSSRGRGTYNEQFF.

This chain joins TRBV30 and TRBJ2-7; 8 nucleotides line up with TRBD1. With V trimmed by 4 bases and J by 2 bases, 7 bases remained unmatched. CDR1 is GTSNPN, CDR2 SVGIG, per germline (reference sequence). The CDR3 spans 14 residues. In DNA form, the CDR3 reads TGTGCCTGGACCACCGGACAGGGTCCCTACGAGCAGTACTTC. Residues: CAWTTGQGPYEQYF.

The V call is TRBV10-3, the J call TRBJ1-1, with 8 bases matching TRBD1. CDR3 length equals 14 residues. After removal of 6 bases from V and 2 bases from J, the junction contained 5 bases not matched to a gene. Germline V gene data show CDR1 as ENHRY and CDR2 as SYGVKD. The CDR3 DNA follows: TGTGCCATCAGCGGGACAGGAAAAAACACTGAAGCTTTCTTT. Translated: CAISGTGKNTEAFF.

V usage is TRBV7-9 and J usage is TRBJ1-4; a possible D gene is TRBD1 (5 bases). Germline V gene lookup returns CDR1 SEHNR and CDR2 FQNEAQ (reference sequence). CDR3 length equals 13 residues. Trimming shortened V by 0 bases and J by 14 bases, and 13 bases separated the two germline ends. CDR3 in DNA: TGTGCCAGCAGCTTAGCTCGGGACTCCGGCCTGTTTTTT. Amino acids: CASSLARDSGLFF.

This clone has ten or more counts. This sequence joins TRBV2 and TRBJ2-1, with D maybe TRBD1 (7 bases). The CDR3 sequence is 14 residues long. Trimming stripped 8 bases from V and 4 bases from J, with 15 bases between. The germline V gene has CDR1 SNHLY and CDR2 FYNNEI. As DNA, the CDR3 is TGTGCCAGCGATCGGGCAGGGGGGTACAATGAGCAGTTCTTC. Translating it yields CASDRAGGYNEQFF.

V gene TRBV4-3 combines with J gene TRBJ1-4; D is unclear. Looked up from germline, CDR1 is LGHNA and CDR2 is YSLEER. CDR3 size: 16 residues. V was pared by 0 bases and J by 8 bases, with 16 bases between. CDR3 sequence reads: CASSQDPAGKGEKLFF. The CDR3, as DNA: TGCGCCAGCAGCCAAGATCCCGCGGGAAAGGGAGAAAAACTGTTTTTT.

V and J are TRBV5-1 and TRBJ2-5; D not certain. CDR1 and CDR2 (germline): SGHRS, YFSETQ. This CDR3 region has 14 residues. V lost 2 bases and J lost 1, with 9 bases in between. The CDR3 nucleotides read TGCGCCAGCAGCTTCATGAGAACCCAAGAGACCCAGTACTTC. Amino acids: CASSFMRTQETQYF.

The J gene is TRBJ2-5, the V gene TRBV5-1, with 12 bases identical to TRBD1. Germline-derived CDR1 and CDR2 are SGHRS and YFSETQ. The V and J ends lost 2 bases and 3 bases, in that order; junction bases with no gene match: 5. The CDR3 covers 16 residues. In DNA, the CDR3 is TGCGCCAGCAGCTTCTCCGGGACAGGGGGCGAAGAGACCCAGTACTTC. It is translated as CASSFSGTGGEETQYF.

J is TRBJ2-1 and V is TRBV29-1; D might be TRBD2 (6 bases). CDR1 and CDR2 from the germline V gene are SQVTM and ANQGSEA. The V end lost 5 bases, the J end lost 0 bases, and 11 bases lay between the germline ends. The CDR3 covers 14 residues. In nucleotides, the CDR3 is TGCAGCGTTAGCGGGTTCAGCTCCTACAATGAGCAGTTCTTC. It yields the protein CSVSGFSSYNEQFF.

This chain joins TRBV28 and TRBJ1-1; 8 nucleotides match TRBD1. The CDR3 spans 15 residues. Germline V gene data show CDR1 as MDHEN and CDR2 as SYDVKM. The J segment lost 5 bases and the V segment lost 4 bases, leaving 9 bases of the junction unmatched. The DNA for the CDR3 is TGTGCCAGCAGTTGGACAGGGAAGGTGTATACTGAAGCTTTCTTT. This translates into CASSWTGKVYTEAFF. Together with reference TRBV28 and TRBJ1-1, the CDR3 gives the full variable domain: DVKVTQSSRYLVKRTGEKVFLECVQDMDHENMFWYRQDPGLGLRLIYFSYDVKMKEKGDIPEGYSVSREKKERFSLILESASTNQTSMYLCASSWTGKVYTEAFFGQGTRLTVV.

This sequence joins TRBV6-1 and TRBJ2-7; TRBD1 aligns across 9 bases. Trimming cost V 6 bases and J 9 bases; bases outside gene matches: 12. This CDR3 is built from 14 residues. Germline values: CDR1 MNHNS, CDR2 SASEGT. CDR3 nucleotide sequence: TGTGCCAGCAGGGGCTCCGGACAGGGGAAGTTGCAGTACTTC. It codes for CASRGSGQGKLQYF.

The gene calls are TRBV3-1 (or the pseudogene TRBV3-2) and TRBJ2-7; possibly TRBD2 for D (6 bases). The germline V gene encodes CDR1 LGHDT and CDR2 YNNKEL (reference sequence). The V and J ends lost 1 base and 4 bases respectively, with 14 bases between them. The CDR3 has 15 residues. The CDR3 loop is CASSQAISGRYEQYF. In DNA form, the CDR3 reads TGTGCCAGCAGCCAAGCCATTTCAGGGAGGTACGAGCAGTACTTC.

The CDR3 region is CASREDWSSYEQYF. Written as DNA, the CDR3 is TGTGCCAGCAGAGAGGACTGGAGCTCCTACGAGCAGTACTTC. The chain couples TRBV2 to TRBJ2-7, with D possibly TRBD2 on 5 matching bases. The V gene lost 6 bases and the J gene lost 0 bases, with 12 bases spanning the gap. CDR1 and CDR2 from the germline V gene are SNHLY and FYNNEI. The CDR3 length is 14 residues. The full variable domain, in which reference TRBV2 and TRBJ2-7 provide the parts outside the CDR3, is EPEVTQTPSHQVTQMGQEVILRCVPISNHLYFYWYRQILGQKVEFLVSFYNNEISEKSEIFDDQFSVERPDGSNFTLKIRSTKLEDSAMYFCASREDWSSYEQYFGPGTRLTVT.

The chain joins TRBV7-6 to TRBJ2-2; 8 bases fit TRBD2. The germline gives CDR1 SGHVS, CDR2 FNYEAQ. Trimming cost V 0 bases and J 4 bases; bases outside gene matches: 4. The CDR3 contains 16 residues. DNA of the CDR3: TGTGCCAGCAGCTTAGCGCAAGCGGGAGTCACCGGGGAGCTGTTTTTT. Translation gives CASSLAQAGVTGELFF.

The count of this clone is one. This chain uses TRBV7-9 with TRBJ2-3; D gene ambiguous. The CDR3 length is 13 residues. Germline V lookup: CDR1 SEHNR, CDR2 FQNEAQ (reference sequence). The V gene lost 4 bases and the J gene lost 0 bases, with 5 bases spanning the gap. In DNA form, the CDR3 reads TGTGCCAGCAGCTCCTATAGCACAGATACGCAGTATTTT. Translation gives CASSSYSTDTQYF.

This clone appeared a few times. The rearrangement links TRBV7-9 to TRBJ2-5, with 7 bases matching TRBD1. Germline CDR1 reads SEHNR; CDR2 reads FQNEAQ (reference sequence). The ends lost 1 base at V and 1 base at J; junction bases unmatched: 0. The CDR3 is made up of 14 amino acids. DNA for the CDR3: TGTGCCAGCAGCTTAGGGACAGGCCAAGAGACCCAGTACTTC. This gives the protein CASSLGTGQETQYF.

DNA for the CDR3: TGTGCCAGCAGTTTCCGCAGGGGCAGCTCCTACGAGCAGTACTTC. Residues: CASSFRRGSSYEQYF. The rearrangement uses TRBV28 and TRBJ2-7; TRBD1 is a possible D gene (6 bases). V shed 3 bases and J shed 0 bases, with 12 bases lying between them. In germline, CDR1 is MDHEN, CDR2 SYDVKM. The CDR3 consists of 15 residues.

V and J are TRBV28 and TRBJ1-4, with a tentative D call TRBD1 (5 bases). The germline gives CDR1 MDHEN, CDR2 SYDVKM. V lost 11 bases and J 2 bases, leaving 12 bases between the germline ends. This CDR3 is built from 13 residues. CDR3 sequence (DNA): TGTGCCGTTCAGGGTTTGACTAATGAAAAACTGTTTTTT. It encodes CAVQGLTNEKLFF. Variable domain in full (rest from reference TRBV28 and TRBJ1-4): DVKVTQSSRYLVKRTGEKVFLECVQDMDHENMFWYRQDPGLGLRLIYFSYDVKMKEKGDIPEGYSVSREKKERFSLILESASTNQTSMYLCAVQGLTNEKLFFGSGTQLSVL.

The chain recombines TRBV7-9 with TRBJ2-7, with 9 nucleotides matching TRBD2. V gave up 2 bases and J gave up 2 bases; unmatched junction bases: 4. This CDR3 comprises 15 residues. Germline V gene data show CDR1 as SEHNR and CDR2 as FQNEAQ (reference sequence). The CDR3 coding sequence is TGTGCCAGCAGCTTAAGCGGGAGGCCAACCTACGAGCAGTACTTC. Its protein product is CASSLSGRPTYEQYF.

The J gene is TRBJ2-5, the V gene TRBV18; 8 positions match TRBD2. The CDR3 has 14 residues. Trimming cost V 4 bases and J 4 bases; bases outside gene matches: 5. The germline CDR1 and CDR2 sequences are KGHSH and LQKENI. CDR3: CASSRAGGGETQYF. In DNA, the CDR3 is TGTGCCAGCTCACGTGCGGGAGGCGGAGAGACCCAGTACTTC.